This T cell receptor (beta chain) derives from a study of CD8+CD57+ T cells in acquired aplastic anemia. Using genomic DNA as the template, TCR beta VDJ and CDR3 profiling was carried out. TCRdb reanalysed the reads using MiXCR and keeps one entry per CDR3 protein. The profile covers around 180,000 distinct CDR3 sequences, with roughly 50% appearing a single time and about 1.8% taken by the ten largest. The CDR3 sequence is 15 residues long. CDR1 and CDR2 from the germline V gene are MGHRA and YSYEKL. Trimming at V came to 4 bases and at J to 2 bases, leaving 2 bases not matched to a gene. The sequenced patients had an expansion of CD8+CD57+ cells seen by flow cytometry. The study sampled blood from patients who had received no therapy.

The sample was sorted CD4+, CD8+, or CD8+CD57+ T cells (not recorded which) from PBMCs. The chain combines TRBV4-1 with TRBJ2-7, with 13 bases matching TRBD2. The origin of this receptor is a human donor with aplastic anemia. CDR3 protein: CASSPGTSGTYEQYF. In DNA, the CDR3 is TGCGCCAGCAGCCCAGGGACTAGCGGGACCTACGAGCAGTACTTC.